This entry is about one T cell receptor (beta chain). Its antigen is still unknown. Unique molecular identifiers were carried by the TCR beta cDNA libraries. Each CDR3 protein is one row after TCRdb ran MiXCR on the PCR reads. The sample gives approximately 350,000 distinct CDR3 sequences, about a third of which show up once; under 15% is in the top ten. The germline V gene encodes CDR1 SGHRS and CDR2 YFSETQ. The CDR3 is 19 residues long. With 3 bases removed from V and 0 bases from J, the gap between germline ends came to 19 bases. The data originate from a study of post-analysis software for immune sequencing data. Study-level results: Higher frequency in patients than in controls was seen for several TRBV segments, with TRBV5-6, TRBV5-1 and TRBV20-1 among them.

This clonotype was sampled from a girl aged 5-17 years with multiple sclerosis. Sequenced: blood. V gene TRBV5-1 combines with J gene TRBJ2-6; D call uncertain. In DNA form, the CDR3 reads TGCGCCAGCAGCTCTAAGTCCTTTACCGTTAGCTCTGGGGCCAACGTCCTGACTTTC. Protein: CASSSKSFTVSSGANVLTF.